This TCR beta chain was observed in a study of blood T cell repertoires in COVID-19. Sequencing was performed with immunoSEQ multiplex PCR; in TCRdb, only in-frame clones are kept and a portion is missing. The sample has roughly 47,000 clones, 80% to 90% seen once. CDR1 is SGDLS, CDR2 YYNGEE, per germline. CDR3 length equals 15 residues. J gave up 5 bases and V 4 bases, and 7 bases lay outside the gene matches. Sequenced input: peripheral blood. The TCR comes from a man aged 70 or older with active COVID-19. V gene TRBV9 combines with J gene TRBJ1-1, with 11 positions matching TRBD1. CDR3 DNA sequence: TGTGCCAGCAGCCTATCGGGACAGGGGGATACTGAAGCTTTCTTT. This encodes CASSLSGQGDTEAFF.